Ten or more counts support the clone carrying this T cell receptor (beta chain). Its target is unknown. The sample comes from a study of breast tumors, draining lymph nodes, adjacent tissues. Axillary draining lymph nodes of breast cancer patients supplied the node samples. The germline V gene encodes CDR1 DFQATT and CDR2 SNEGSKA (reference sequence). The CDR3 covers 15 residues. Trimming removed 0 bases at V and 4 bases at J, with 13 bases between. TCRdb fed the multiplex PCR reads into MiXCR, producing one record per CDR3 protein. The sample comprises about 89,000 distinct CDR3 sequences, approximately 30% of which are singletons, and over 8% rests with the top ten. Study results and limitations: Compared with basal-like, luminal-like tumors shared significantly more repertoire with nontumor tissue. The data were judged consistent with most tumor T cells coming from lymph node and expanding in tumor. Tumor T cell lymph node origin was a supported hypothesis, not proven. Tumor TCR diversity was below lymph nodes but above nontumor tissue.

This sequence originates from a female donor with breast cancer. Some clones in this sample may be carry-over from other donors' samples. Sequenced sample: axillary lymph node tissue. This chain uses TRBV20-1 with TRBJ1-5; D unresolved. The DNA for the CDR3 is TGCAGTGCTAGAGATCTAGCACAGCTGAATCAGCCCCAGCATTTT. This codes for CSARDLAQLNQPQHF.